Below, one T cell receptor (beta chain) is given with its context. These data are taken from a study of blood T cell repertoires in COVID-19. Study at large: Whether acute or convalescent, the COVID-19 samples came from the United States, Italy and Spain. From T cells, B-cell-depleted T cells, or PBMCs came the material, which was cDNA or gDNA.

As processed by the authors: Estimation of nucleated cell counts relied on the amplification of reference gene primers. The method was immunoSEQ multiplex PCR; TCRdb's version includes in-frame clones alone and lacks a portion of them. That table furnishes V, J and clone size, whereas the DNA furnished D and trimming. The sample lists around 250,000 clones; 89% were seen once. The source of this sequence is a woman between 40 and 50 years old who had recovered from COVID-19. Sequences were obtained from peripheral blood.

The CDR3, as DNA: TGCGCCAGCAGTTGGGGGCAGGCTGAAGCTTTCTTT. Residues: CASSWGQAEAFF. The chain employs TRBV5-1 and TRBJ1-1, with D tentatively TRBD1 (6 bases). V gave up 5 bases and J gave up 6 bases, with 11 bases separating them. The V gene's germline CDR1 is SGHRS and CDR2 YFSETQ. The CDR3 has 12 amino acids.